The sequence of this T cell receptor (beta chain) was determined in a study of control samples from healthy donors and cancer patients. Losses at the gene ends were 5 bases for V and 10 bases for J; bases not matched to a gene: 6. CDR3 length: 14 residues. The germline V gene has CDR1 ENHRY and CDR2 SYGVKD. The method was immunoSEQ multiplex PCR; TCRdb's version includes in-frame clones alone and lacks a portion of them. Of approximately 44,000 clones listed, just over 70% are singletons. The chain couples TRBV10-3 to TRBJ1-4; 11 bases line up with TRBD1. The sequencing input was formalin-fixed, paraffin-embedded tissue. This receptor was obtained from a male donor with melanoma. CDR3 amino acids: CAISNGTGGGKLFF. CDR3 DNA: TGTGCCATCAGTAACGGGACAGGGGGAGGAAAACTGTTTTTT.